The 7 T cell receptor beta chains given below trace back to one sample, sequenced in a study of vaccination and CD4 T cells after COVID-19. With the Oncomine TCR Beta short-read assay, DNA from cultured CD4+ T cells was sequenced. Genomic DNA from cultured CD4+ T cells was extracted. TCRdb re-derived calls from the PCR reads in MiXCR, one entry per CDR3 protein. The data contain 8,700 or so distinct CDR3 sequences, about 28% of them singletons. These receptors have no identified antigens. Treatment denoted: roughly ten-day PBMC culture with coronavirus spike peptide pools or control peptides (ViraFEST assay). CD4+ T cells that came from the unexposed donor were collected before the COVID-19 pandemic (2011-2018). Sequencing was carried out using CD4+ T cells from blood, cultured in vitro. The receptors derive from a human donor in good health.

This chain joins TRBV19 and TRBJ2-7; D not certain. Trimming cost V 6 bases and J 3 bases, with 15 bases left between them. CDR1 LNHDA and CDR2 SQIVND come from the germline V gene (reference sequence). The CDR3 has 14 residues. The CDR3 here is CASSLSGAYYEQYF. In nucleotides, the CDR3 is TGTGCCAGTAGCCTCTCCGGAGCTTACTACGAGCAGTACTTC.

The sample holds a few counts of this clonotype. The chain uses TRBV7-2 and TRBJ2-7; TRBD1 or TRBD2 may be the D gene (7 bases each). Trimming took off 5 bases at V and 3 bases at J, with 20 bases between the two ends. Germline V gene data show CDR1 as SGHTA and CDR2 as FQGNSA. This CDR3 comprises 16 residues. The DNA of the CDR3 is TGTGCCAGCAGCCAGGGGGGGGCTAGCGGACTCTACGAGCAGTACTTC. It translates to CASSQGGASGLYEQYF.

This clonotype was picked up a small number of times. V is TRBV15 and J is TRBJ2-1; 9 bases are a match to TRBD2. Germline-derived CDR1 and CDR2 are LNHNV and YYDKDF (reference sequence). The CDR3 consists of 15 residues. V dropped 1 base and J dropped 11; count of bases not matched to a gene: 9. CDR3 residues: CATSRVTGTSWKQFF. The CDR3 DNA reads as TGTGCCACCAGCAGAGTAACAGGGACTAGCTGGAAGCAGTTCTTC.

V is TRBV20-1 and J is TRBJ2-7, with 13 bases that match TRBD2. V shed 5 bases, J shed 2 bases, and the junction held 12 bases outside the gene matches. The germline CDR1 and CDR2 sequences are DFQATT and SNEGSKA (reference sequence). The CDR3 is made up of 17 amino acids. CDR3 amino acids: CSAPAGGLAGAAYEQYF. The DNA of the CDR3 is TGCAGTGCTCCGGCCGGAGGACTAGCGGGGGCGGCCTACGAGCAGTACTTC.

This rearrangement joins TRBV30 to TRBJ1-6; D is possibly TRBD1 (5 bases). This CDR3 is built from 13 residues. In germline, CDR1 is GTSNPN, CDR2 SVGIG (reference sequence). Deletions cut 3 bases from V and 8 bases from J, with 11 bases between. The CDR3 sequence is CAWSPGMHSPLHF. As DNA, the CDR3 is TGTGCCTGGAGCCCAGGGATGCATTCACCCCTCCACTTT.

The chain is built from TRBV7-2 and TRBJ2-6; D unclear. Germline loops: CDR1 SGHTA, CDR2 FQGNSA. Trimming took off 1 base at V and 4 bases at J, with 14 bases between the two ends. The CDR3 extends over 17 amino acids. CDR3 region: CASSLGSTPRGANVLTF. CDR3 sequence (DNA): TGTGCCAGCAGCTTAGGGTCCACGCCGAGGGGGGCCAACGTCCTGACTTTC. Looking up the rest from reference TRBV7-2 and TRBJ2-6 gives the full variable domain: GAGVSQSPSNKVTEKGKDVELRCDPISGHTALYWYRQSLGQGLEFLIYFQGNSAPDKSGLPSDRFSAERTGGSVSTLTIQRTQQEDSAVYLCASSLGSTPRGANVLTFGAGSRLTVL.

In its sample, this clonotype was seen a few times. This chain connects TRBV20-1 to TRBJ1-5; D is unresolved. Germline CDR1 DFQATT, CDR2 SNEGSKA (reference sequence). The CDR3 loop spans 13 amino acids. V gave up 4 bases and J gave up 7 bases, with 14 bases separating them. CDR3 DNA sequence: TGCAGTGCTAACCCAGGAAGGGAACAGCCCCAGCATTTT. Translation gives CSANPGREQPQHF.